This entry describes one T cell receptor (beta chain). PCR was performed using 60 Vbeta and 13 Jbeta primers. Sequencing was performed with immunoSEQ multiplex PCR; in TCRdb, only in-frame clones are kept and a portion is missing. The data show over 85,000 clones, 81% seen once. This sample is part of a study of cytomegalovirus exposure and HLA in healthy donors. This TCR was sampled from a man aged 35 to 55 in good health and CMV-seropositive. The sequenced sample consisted of PBMCs.

The CDR3 DNA reads TGTGCCAGCAGCCGGGGGACTAGCGGGGGAAGAAGCGAGCAGTACTTC. This gives the protein CASSRGTSGGRSEQYF. The chain is built from TRBV7-2 and TRBJ2-7; TRBD2 matches at 14 bases. From germline, CDR1 is SGHTA and CDR2 FQGNSA. CDR3 size: 16 residues. V trimming: 5 bases; J trimming: 6 bases; junction bases outside the gene matches: 9. Complete variable domain (other parts from reference TRBV7-2 and TRBJ2-7): GAGVSQSPSNKVTEKGKDVELRCDPISGHTALYWYRQSLGQGLEFLIYFQGNSAPDKSGLPSDRFSAERTGGSVSTLTIQRTQQEDSAVYLCASSRGTSGGRSEQYFGPGTRLTVT.